The 14 T cell receptor beta chains given below trace back to one sample, sequenced in a study of T-cell reconstitution after alpha-beta-depleted transplantation in children. The library targeted TCRbeta and was prepared with unique molecular identifiers. TCRdb called the PCR reads again in MiXCR, with one record for every CDR3 protein. The table includes 540,000 or so distinct CDR3 sequences, 23% detected once. The sample here was PBMCs, mostly from graft donor cells, taken 360 days after TCRalphabeta/CD19-depleted stem cell transplant. The receptors stem from a boy younger than two who had a stem cell transplant for acute myeloid leukemia, so the T cells may come from the graft donor.

Many counts were recorded for this clonotype. The V and J genes are TRBV10-3 and TRBJ2-4; tentatively, D is TRBD2 (6 bases). Trimming pared 0 bases from V and 5 bases from J, leaving 11 bases between. Germline assignment: CDR1 ENHRY and CDR2 SYGVKD. The CDR3 consists of 15 residues. The CDR3: CAISESGRGENIQYF. The DNA of the CDR3 is TGTGCCATCAGTGAGTCCGGGCGGGGTGAAAACATTCAGTACTTC.

This clonotype was found many times. The chain couples TRBV29-1 to TRBJ1-5; D remains unclear. The germline V gene has CDR1 SQVTM and CDR2 ANQGSEA. The CDR3 is made up of 15 amino acids. V was trimmed by 0 bases and J by 2 bases, leaving 11 bases between them. CDR3 sequence (DNA): TGCAGCGTTGAAGATGGAGGGTATGGCAATCAGCCCCAGCATTTT. Its translation: CSVEDGGYGNQPQHF.

This chain links TRBV7-9 with TRBJ2-2, with TRBD1 matching 8 bases. The J segment lost 5 bases and the V segment lost 3 bases, leaving 8 bases of the junction unmatched. Per the germline V gene, CDR1 is SEHNR and CDR2 is FQNEAQ (reference sequence). This CDR3 region has 16 residues. Here the CDR3 DNA reads TGTGCCAGCAGCTTTCCGACAGGGGTTGGGACCGGGGAGCTGTTTTTT. Translated, it gives CASSFPTGVGTGELFF. The full variable domain, completed using reference TRBV7-9 and TRBJ2-2, is DTGVSQNPRHKITKRGQNVTFRCDPISEHNRLYWYRQTLGQGPEFLTYFQNEAQLEKSRLLSDRFSAERPKGSFSTLEIQRTEQGDSAMYLCASSFPTGVGTGELFFGEGSRLTVL.

This clonotype was observed many times. The J gene is TRBJ1-6, the V gene TRBV7-2, with D unclear. In germline, CDR1 is SGHTA, CDR2 FQGNSA. The ends were cut back, 5 bases at V and 9 bases at J, with 8 bases in the middle. This CDR3 contains 12 residues. This chain's CDR3 is CASSAGFSPLHF. In nucleotides, the CDR3 is TGTGCCAGCAGCGCAGGATTTTCACCCCTCCACTTT.

The sample holds a few counts of this clonotype. This chain connects TRBV29-1 to TRBJ1-1, with unresolved D. This CDR3 is built from 12 residues. Trimming removed 3 bases from V and 6 bases from J, with 11 bases in between. CDR1 SQVTM and CDR2 ANQGSEA come from the germline V gene. As DNA, the CDR3 is TGCAGCGTTGACACGGGCTTCGCTGAAGCTTTCTTT. Translated, it gives CSVDTGFAEAFF.

This clonotype was picked up many times. As DNA, the CDR3 is TGTGCCAGCAGTTTGCGGGGGGCGAGAACAGATACGCAGTATTTT. Translation: CASSLRGARTDTQYF. This sequence joins TRBV12-3 or TRBV12-4 and TRBJ2-3; TRBD2 matches at 8 bases. This CDR3 region has 15 residues. After removal of 3 bases from V and 3 bases from J, the junction contained 5 bases not matched to a gene.

This clonotype was seen once. The V gene is TRBV29-1, the J gene TRBJ1-2, with TRBD1 as a possible D gene (5 bases). The germline CDR1 and CDR2 sequences are SQVTM and ANQGSEA. V lost 2 bases to trimming and J lost 4 bases, with 14 bases between them. The CDR3 spans 14 residues. The CDR3 reads CSVERGRDLYGYTF. DNA of the CDR3: TGCAGCGTTGAAAGGGGCAGGGACCTCTATGGCTACACCTTC.

As for this clonotype: It may be a read error: a sequence one base away is much more abundant. The rearrangement uses TRBV15 and TRBJ2-3; D is uncertain. CDR3 size: 13 residues. With 1 base removed from V and 6 bases from J, the gap between germline ends came to 8 bases. Germline CDR1 LNHNV, CDR2 YYDKDF (reference sequence). The DNA of the CDR3 is TGTGCCACCAGCAGAGTTTGGAGTGATACGCAGTATTTT. Translation gives CATSRVWSDTQYF.

This clonotype was seen more than once but under ten times. The chain recombines TRBV27 with TRBJ2-5, with TRBD2 identical over 13 bases. The V gene end was trimmed by 6 bases and the J gene end by 7 bases; junction bases not matched to a gene: 5. The CDR3 has 14 amino acids. Germline CDR1 MNHEY, CDR2 SMNVEV (reference sequence). CDR3 sequence (DNA): TGTGCCAGCAGAGGGACTAGCGGGATTAGGACCCAGTACTTC. Its translation: CASRGTSGIRTQYF.

This clonotype was recorded at least ten times. The chain uses TRBV20-1 and TRBJ1-2; D not certain. Trimming pared 3 bases from V and 2 bases from J, leaving 13 bases between. The CDR3 totals 14 residues. Germline CDR1 and CDR2: DFQATT and SNEGSKA (reference sequence). The CDR3 here is CSASRSSGNYGYTF. The DNA of the CDR3 is TGCAGTGCTAGTAGGTCTTCCGGGAACTATGGCTACACCTTC.

This clonotype was counted at least ten times. This chain connects TRBV20-1 to TRBJ2-2, with 10 bases identical to TRBD2. CDR1 DFQATT and CDR2 SNEGSKA come from the germline V gene (reference sequence). V dropped 5 bases and J dropped 3; count of bases not matched to a gene: 3. This CDR3 comprises 14 residues. The CDR3 here is CSAPGTSDTGELFF. The CDR3 DNA reads as TGCAGTGCTCCCGGGACTAGCGACACCGGGGAGCTGTTTTTT.

This clonotype came up many times. This chain joins TRBV27 and TRBJ1-2, with 8 bases matching TRBD1. Germline V gene sequence: CDR1 MNHEY, CDR2 SMNVEV (reference sequence). The CDR3 length is 13 residues. The V gene end was trimmed by 6 bases and the J gene end by 6 bases; junction bases not matched to a gene: 6. CDR3 DNA sequence: TGTGCCAGCAGCCTTGACAGGGGTAATGGCTACACCTTC. It encodes CASSLDRGNGYTF.

This clonotype was counted a few times. The gene calls are TRBV6-5 and TRBJ2-3; 10 nucleotides agree with TRBD2. In germline, CDR1 is MNHEY, CDR2 SVGAGI. J gave up 2 bases and V 2 bases, and 4 bases lay outside the gene matches. This CDR3 has 16 residues. The CDR3 coding sequence is TGTGCCAGCAGTTACACTAGCGGGGACACCACAGATACGCAGTATTTT. It yields the protein CASSYTSGDTTDTQYF.

This clonotype was counted at least ten times. The chain carries TRBV5-1 and TRBJ1-2; 8 bases agree with TRBD1. The CDR3 runs 17 residues. CDR1 SGHRS and CDR2 YFSETQ come from the germline V gene. Unmatched junction bases numbered 12, after V lost 4 bases and J lost 1 base. The CDR3: CASSPGGQGGFNYGYTF. The DNA for the CDR3 is TGCGCCAGCAGCCCCGGCGGACAGGGAGGTTTTAACTATGGCTACACCTTC.